This entry lists 5 T cell receptor beta chains sequenced from one sample in a study of blood T cell repertoires in COVID-19. TCRdb's copy holds only in-frame clones and misses some; the assay was immunoSEQ multiplex PCR. The sample records 100,000 to 150,000 clones, more than 75% being singletons. The sample comprised peripheral blood. These receptors were collected from a woman in her fifties or sixties with acute or convalescent COVID-19.

This clone has a single count. V is TRBV6-5 and J is TRBJ1-5; D ambiguous. This CDR3 comprises 13 residues. The V and J ends lost 8 bases and 7 bases respectively, with 15 bases between them. The germline V gene has CDR1 MNHEY and CDR2 SVGAGI. This CDR3 is CASRTGNLQPQHF. The CDR3 DNA follows: TGTGCCAGCCGAACGGGAAATTTGCAGCCCCAGCATTTT.

The rearrangement joins TRBV5-1 to TRBJ2-1; 8 bases map to TRBD2. The CDR3 contains 16 residues. CDR1 is SGHRS and CDR2 is YFSETQ in the germline V gene. J was trimmed by 6 bases and V by 4 bases; bases with no gene match: 12. This CDR3 is CASSRLSGTRGNEQFF. CDR3 DNA: TGCGCCAGCAGCCGCCTCTCCGGGACTAGAGGCAATGAGCAGTTCTTC.

The V gene is TRBV28, the J gene TRBJ2-2; 8 bases are shared with TRBD1. The CDR3 covers 16 residues. Looked up from germline, CDR1 is MDHEN and CDR2 is SYDVKM. Trimming at V came to 5 bases and at J to 1 base, leaving 6 bases not matched to a gene. The CDR3 DNA sequence: TGTGCCAGCAGTCGCTCCGGGACAGGGAACACCGGGGAGCTGTTTTTT. It codes for CASSRSGTGNTGELFF. Looking up the rest from reference TRBV28 and TRBJ2-2 gives the full variable domain: DVKVTQSSRYLVKRTGEKVFLECVQDMDHENMFWYRQDPGLGLRLIYFSYDVKMKEKGDIPEGYSVSREKKERFSLILESASTNQTSMYLCASSRSGTGNTGELFFGEGSRLTVL.

This clone has a single count. V usage is TRBV2 and J usage is TRBJ2-4; 12 bases align to TRBD2. Germline loops: CDR1 SNHLY, CDR2 FYNNEI. J gave up 6 bases and V 10 bases, and 10 bases lay outside the gene matches. CDR3 length: 15 amino acids. CDR3 residues: CAILAGGLGPNIQYF. The CDR3 nucleotides read TGTGCCATCCTAGCGGGAGGGCTCGGACCAAACATTCAGTACTTC. The whole variable domain, filled in from reference TRBV2 and TRBJ2-4, reads EPEVTQTPSHQVTQMGQEVILRCVPISNHLYFYWYRQILGQKVEFLVSFYNNEISEKSEIFDDQFSVERPDGSNFTLKIRSTKLEDSAMYFCAILAGGLGPNIQYFGAGTRLSVL.

As regards this clone: This sample includes further DNA sequences coding for the same CDR3. The chain's CDR3 is CASSGGYGYTF. The CDR3 bases are TGTGCCAGCAGTGGGGGGTATGGCTACACCTTC. The V and J genes are TRBV3-1 (or the pseudogene TRBV3-2) and TRBJ1-2, with D possibly TRBD1 on 5 matching bases. Germline V CDR1 and CDR2: LGHDT, YNNKEL (reference sequence). The CDR3 loop spans 11 amino acids. Trimming pared 6 bases from V and 5 bases from J, leaving 7 bases between.